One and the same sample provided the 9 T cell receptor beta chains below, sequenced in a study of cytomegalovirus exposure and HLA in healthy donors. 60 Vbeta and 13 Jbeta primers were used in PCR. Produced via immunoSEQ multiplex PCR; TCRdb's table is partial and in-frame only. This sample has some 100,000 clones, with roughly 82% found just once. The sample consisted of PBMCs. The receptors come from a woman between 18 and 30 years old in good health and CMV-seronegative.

The CDR3 DNA is TGTGCCAGCAGCTTAGGTACAGGGCCCGGGGAGCTGTTTTTT. It specifies CASSLGTGPGELFF. The V gene is TRBV7-7, the J gene TRBJ2-2; D is possibly TRBD1 (6 bases). Trimming removed 1 base at V and 6 bases at J, with 9 bases between. Germline lookup yields CDR1 SSHAT and CDR2 FNYEAQ (reference sequence). This CDR3 region has 14 residues.

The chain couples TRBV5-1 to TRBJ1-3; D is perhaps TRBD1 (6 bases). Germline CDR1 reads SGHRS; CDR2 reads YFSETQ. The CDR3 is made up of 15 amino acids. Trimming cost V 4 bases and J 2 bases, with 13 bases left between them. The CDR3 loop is CASSRNRDTGNTIYF. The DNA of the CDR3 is TGCGCCAGCAGCCGTAATAGGGACACTGGAAACACCATATATTTT.

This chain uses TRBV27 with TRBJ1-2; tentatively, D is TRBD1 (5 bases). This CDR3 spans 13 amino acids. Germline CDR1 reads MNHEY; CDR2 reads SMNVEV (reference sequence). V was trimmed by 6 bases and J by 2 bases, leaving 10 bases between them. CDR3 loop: CASSPGGNYGYTF. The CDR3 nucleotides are TGTGCCAGCAGCCCTGGGGGGAACTATGGCTACACCTTC.

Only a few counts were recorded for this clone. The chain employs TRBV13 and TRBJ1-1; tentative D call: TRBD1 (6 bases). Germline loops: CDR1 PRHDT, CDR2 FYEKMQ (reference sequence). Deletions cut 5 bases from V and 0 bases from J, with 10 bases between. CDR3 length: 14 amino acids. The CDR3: CASSRGHLNTEAFF. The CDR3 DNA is TGTGCCAGCAGCCGGGGACATTTGAACACTGAAGCTTTCTTT.

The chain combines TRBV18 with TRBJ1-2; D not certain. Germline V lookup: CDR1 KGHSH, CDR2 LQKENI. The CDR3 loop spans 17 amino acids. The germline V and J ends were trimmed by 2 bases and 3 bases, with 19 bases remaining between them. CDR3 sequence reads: CASSPRTDTKADYGYTF. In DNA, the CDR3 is TGTGCCAGCTCACCAAGAACAGACACCAAGGCTGACTATGGCTACACCTTC.

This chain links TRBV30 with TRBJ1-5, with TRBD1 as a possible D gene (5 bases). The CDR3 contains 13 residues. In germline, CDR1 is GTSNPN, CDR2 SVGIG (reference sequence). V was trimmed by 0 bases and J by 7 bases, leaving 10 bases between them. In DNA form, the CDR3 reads TGTGCCTGGAGTGTAAGTAGGGGACAGCCCCAGCATTTT. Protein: CAWSVSRGQPQHF.

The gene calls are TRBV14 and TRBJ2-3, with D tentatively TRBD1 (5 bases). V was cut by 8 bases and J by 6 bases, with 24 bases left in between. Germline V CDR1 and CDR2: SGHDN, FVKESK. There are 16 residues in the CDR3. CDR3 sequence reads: CASSNRLIGVGDTQYF. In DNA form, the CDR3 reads TGTGCCAGCTCTAACAGGTTAATAGGAGTGGGGGATACGCAGTATTTT.

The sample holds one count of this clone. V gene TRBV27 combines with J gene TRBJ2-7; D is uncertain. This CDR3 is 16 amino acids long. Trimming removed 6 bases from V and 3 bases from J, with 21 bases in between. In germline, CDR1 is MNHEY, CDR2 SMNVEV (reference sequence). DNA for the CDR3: TGTGCCAGCAGAAGTTTAGCATGGAACGAGAACTACGAGCAGTACTTC. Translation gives CASRSLAWNENYEQYF.

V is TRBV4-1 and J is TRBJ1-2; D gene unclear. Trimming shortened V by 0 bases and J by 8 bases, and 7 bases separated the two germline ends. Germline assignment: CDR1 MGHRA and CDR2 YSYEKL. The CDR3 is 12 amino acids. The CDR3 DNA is TGCGCCAGCAGCCAAGATAGGAGGGGCTACACCTTC. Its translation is CASSQDRRGYTF.